Following are 8 T cell receptor beta chains from one sample sequenced in a study of T cells in Graves' hyperthyroidism and ophthalmopathy. Amplification of TCR beta CDR3 regions was performed using RNA transcripts as template. A set of HTBI primers served as the primers for a first-round RT-PCR of the TCR CDR3. TCRdb itself ran the multiplex PCR reads through MiXCR, one entry per CDR3 protein. The repertoire holds a few hundred thousand distinct CDR3 sequences, with 17% as singletons. The sequenced material came from blood. The receptors were sampled from a woman younger than 30 with Graves' ophthalmopathy.

This clonotype was detected a few times. This chain connects TRBV2 to TRBJ1-4; D not resolved. The CDR3 contains 14 residues. V gave up 2 bases and J gave up 4 bases, with 8 bases separating them. Germline CDR1 is SNHLY and CDR2 is FYNNEI. The CDR3 loop is CASSELGFNEKLFF. The DNA of the CDR3 is TGTGCCAGCAGTGAATTAGGGTTTAATGAAAAACTGTTTTTT.

This clonotype was seen ten or more times. The chain recombines TRBV4-2 with TRBJ1-1, with D unresolved. Germline CDR1 and CDR2: LGHNA and YNFKEQ. CDR3 length equals 16 residues. Trimming took 0 bases from V and 0 from J, leaving 11 bases between them. This chain's CDR3 is CASSQDLGQMNTEAFF. CDR3 bases: TGTGCCAGCAGCCAAGATTTAGGGCAGATGAACACTGAAGCTTTCTTT.

The V call is TRBV20-1, the J call TRBJ1-1; D is uncertain. Trimming shortened V by 0 bases and J by 11 bases, and 16 bases separated the two germline ends. Germline V lookup: CDR1 DFQATT, CDR2 SNEGSKA (reference sequence). The length of the CDR3 is 13 residues. The CDR3 DNA sequence: TGCAGTGCTAGAGATAGGCAGAGGACTCGGGCTTTCTTT. It is translated as CSARDRQRTRAFF.

The sample holds many counts of this clonotype. The rearrangement uses TRBV27 and TRBJ1-5, with a weak D call TRBD1 (6 bases). This CDR3 has 15 amino acids. Germline lookup yields CDR1 MNHEY and CDR2 SMNVEV (reference sequence). V lost 5 bases to trimming and J lost 7 bases, with 18 bases between them. DNA for the CDR3: TGTGCCAGCAGTCAACAGGGACCCATCGAACAGCCCCAGCATTTT. Translated, it gives CASSQQGPIEQPQHF.

This clonotype has at least ten counts. This chain connects TRBV3-1 to TRBJ1-5; D gene unclear. Trimming cost V 1 base and J 5 bases, with 9 bases left between them. The CDR3 is 14 amino acids. Germline CDR1 is LGHDT and CDR2 is YNNKEL (reference sequence). The CDR3 region is CASSQGPGDQPQHF. The CDR3 DNA sequence: TGTGCCAGCAGCCAAGGACCAGGCGATCAGCCCCAGCATTTT.

This clonotype was counted at least ten times. The chain combines TRBV6-2 or TRBV6-3 with TRBJ2-3, with TRBD2 matching over 8 bases. This CDR3 has 14 amino acids. Germline CDR1 is MNHEY and CDR2 is SVGEGT. V shed 6 bases and J 9 bases; nucleotides not matched to a gene: 11. In DNA, the CDR3 is TGTGCCAGCAGCGTGGGGACTAGTGGGGGGACGCAGTATTTT. This gives the protein CASSVGTSGGTQYF.

This clonotype was recorded a few times. The rearrangement joins TRBV19 to TRBJ2-7; no clear D. The germline V gene has CDR1 LNHDA and CDR2 SQIVND (reference sequence). The V end was cut by 3 bases, the J end by 1 base, with 10 bases between. The CDR3 sequence is 14 residues long. In nucleotides, the CDR3 is TGTGCCAGTAGTATCGGGCAGGCTTCCTACGAGCAGTACTTC. Protein: CASSIGQASYEQYF.

This chain links TRBV4-1 with TRBJ1-5, with D uncertain. The CDR3 sequence is 13 residues long. V was clipped by 1 base and J by 7 bases, with 8 bases between them. Looked up from germline, CDR1 is MGHRA and CDR2 is YSYEKL. DNA for the CDR3: TGCGCCAGCAGCCAAGTACGTGGCCAGCCCCAGCATTTT. Encoded protein: CASSQVRGQPQHF.